This T cell receptor (beta chain) stems from a study of human T cells and chemical hapten exposure. The time point is: patch test 2, 6 weeks after DPC sensitization. Regarding treatment: therapeutic diphenylcyclopropenone sensitization with weekly scalp DPC. Germline lookup yields CDR1 MNHNS and CDR2 SASEGT. The CDR3 is 15 amino acids. V was clipped by 6 bases and J by 1 base, with 14 bases between them. MiXCR, applied by TCRdb to the RACE reads, yields one record per CDR3 protein. The table has around 360,000 distinct CDR3 sequences, under 6.5% seen once. This clonotype has at least ten counts. Material: whole blood, obtained in connection with sensitization to the hapten diphenylcyclopropenone (DPC). This clonotype was obtained from a woman younger than 35 with alopecia areata. Some clones in this sample may be carry-over from other donors' samples. V and J are TRBV6-1 and TRBJ2-3, with D perhaps matching TRBD1 (7 bases). The CDR3 nucleotides read TGTGCCAGCAGCCGACAGGGAGGTGGCACAGATACGCAGTATTTT. Translating gives CASSRQGGGTDTQYF.